A single sample is the source of the 32 T cell receptor beta chains below, sequenced in a study of vaccination effects on CD4 cells after COVID-19 (dated by TCRdb to between 2021 and 2023). The library was obtained by the immunoSEQ multiplex PCR assay. Not all clones reach the TCRdb copy of this immuneACCESS table, which keeps in-frame sequences only. Checked studies attribute under half of the gap to unresolved V genes and leave the rest unexplained. This sample has under 70,000 clones in its table, and just under 75% of those were observed once. 2.2% of the sample belongs to the ten largest clones. No antigen has been assigned to these receptors. After approximately eleven days of culture, CD4+ T cells were isolated with the EasySep CD4+ T cell isolation kit. Two doses of either the BNT162b2 or the mRNA-1273 mRNA SARS-CoV-2 vaccine were administered to participants. The specimen comprised CD4+ T cells from PBMCs cultured without peptide, sampled after COVID-19 vaccination. All receptors come from a human donor who received a COVID-19 vaccine.

This clone has more than one count but fewer than ten. The V gene is TRBV4-1, the J gene TRBJ1-6; TRBD1 matches at 8 bases. Trimming cost V 4 bases and J 7 bases; bases outside gene matches: 6. There are 15 residues in the CDR3. CDR1 is MGHRA, CDR2 YSYEKL, per germline. This CDR3 is CASSRFRGQNSPLHF. The CDR3 DNA follows: TGCGCCAGCAGCCGGTTCAGGGGGCAGAATTCACCCCTCCACTTT.

This rearrangement joins TRBV11-1 to TRBJ2-5; D gene unclear. This CDR3 is 12 amino acids long. Germline V gene data show CDR1 as SGHAT and CDR2 as FQDESV (reference sequence). Trimming removed 6 bases from V and 8 bases from J, with 13 bases in between. CDR3 sequence reads: CASRPLMGTQYF. CDR3 DNA sequence: TGTGCCAGCAGACCCCTGATGGGAACCCAGTACTTC.

This clone appeared a few times. The CDR3 loop is CASSLVGFQETQYF. DNA of the CDR3: TGTGCCAGCAGCTTAGTTGGGTTTCAAGAGACCCAGTACTTC. The chain combines TRBV7-8 with TRBJ2-5; the D is unclear. The V gene lost 1 base and the J gene lost 2 bases, with 8 bases spanning the gap. Germline CDR1 SGHVS, CDR2 FQNEAQ. The CDR3 spans 14 residues.

The J gene is TRBJ2-5, the V gene TRBV5-1; D is possibly TRBD1 (5 bases). The CDR3 has 13 amino acids. The germline gives CDR1 SGHRS, CDR2 YFSETQ. The V and J ends lost 1 base and 5 bases respectively, with 9 bases between them. The CDR3 coding sequence is TGCGCCAGCAGCTTGCAGGGTGGGGAGACCCAGTACTTC. It yields the protein CASSLQGGETQYF.

CDR3 coding DNA: TGTGCCTATAAGCTGGCCGGGCCGGACACTGAAGCTTTCTTT. Translation gives CAYKLAGPDTEAFF. The chain links TRBV7-2 to TRBJ1-1, with D uncertain. Germline V gene lookup returns CDR1 SGHTA and CDR2 FQGNSA. The CDR3 has 14 residues. With 11 bases removed from V and 3 bases from J, the gap between germline ends came to 19 bases.

A single count supports this clone. V and J are TRBV7-8 and TRBJ1-1, with 7 bases lining up with TRBD1. The CDR3 spans 14 residues. Germline assignment: CDR1 SGHVS and CDR2 FQNEAQ. Unmatched junction bases numbered 9, after V lost 4 bases and J lost 7 bases. The CDR3 is CASSSSRQGDEAFF. In nucleotides, the CDR3 is TGTGCCAGCAGCTCCTCCCGACAGGGCGATGAAGCTTTCTTT.

The chain has TRBV6-5 and TRBJ1-2; a possible D gene is TRBD1 (5 bases). Germline loops: CDR1 MNHEY, CDR2 SVGAGI. The length of the CDR3 is 14 residues. Trimming removed 6 bases at V and 4 bases at J, with 15 bases between. The CDR3 loop reads CASRRDGLPYGYTF. The CDR3 DNA follows: TGTGCCAGCAGGAGGGACGGTCTCCCCTATGGCTACACCTTC.

The rearrangement uses TRBV5-1 and TRBJ2-1; 8 bases fit TRBD2. V dropped 0 bases and J dropped 7; count of bases not matched to a gene: 6. The CDR3 length is 15 residues. In germline, CDR1 is SGHRS, CDR2 YFSETQ. The CDR3 reads CASSLGLAGINEQFF. The CDR3 nucleotides are TGCGCCAGCAGCTTGGGGCTAGCGGGTATTAATGAGCAGTTCTTC.

The chain employs TRBV5-1 and TRBJ2-2; D possibly corresponds to TRBD1 (5 bases). CDR1 and CDR2 (germline): SGHRS, YFSETQ. Trimming pared 0 bases from V and 7 bases from J, leaving 7 bases between. The CDR3 extends over 13 amino acids. The CDR3 is CASSLVGDGELFF. In DNA form, the CDR3 reads TGCGCCAGCAGCTTGGTAGGGGACGGGGAGCTGTTTTTT.

This clone was seen a single time. The CDR3 DNA sequence: TGTGCCAGCAGCCACCTAAGCGGGCTTCAAGAGCAGTTCTTC. Residues: CASSHLSGLQEQFF. The chain employs TRBV3-1 (or the pseudogene TRBV3-2) and TRBJ2-1; tentatively, D is TRBD2 (6 bases). This CDR3 is built from 14 residues. CDR1 is LGHDT and CDR2 is YNNKEL in the germline V gene (reference sequence). The germline V and J ends were trimmed by 3 bases and 10 bases, with 16 bases remaining between them.

The V call is TRBV10-1, the J call TRBJ2-3; possibly TRBD1 for D (5 bases). Trimming removed 3 bases at V and 7 bases at J, with 11 bases between. Per germline, CDR1 WNHNN and CDR2 SYGVQD (reference sequence). The CDR3 consists of 13 residues. Here the CDR3 DNA reads TGCGCCAGCAGTGAAGACAGCGTGCATACGCAGTATTTT. This encodes CASSEDSVHTQYF.

The chain joins TRBV28 to TRBJ1-5, with 10 positions matching TRBD1. This CDR3 spans 17 amino acids. With 6 bases clipped from V and 1 base from J, the junction kept 9 bases outside the gene matches. From germline, CDR1 is MDHEN and CDR2 SYDVKM. CDR3 in amino acids: CASRAGQGDLSNQPQHF. The CDR3 nucleotides are TGTGCCAGCAGAGCCGGACAGGGGGACCTGAGCAATCAGCCCCAGCATTTT.

The chain recombines TRBV29-1 with TRBJ1-4, with a possible D match to TRBD1 (5 bases). V lost 5 bases and J 2 bases, leaving 12 bases between the germline ends. The CDR3 contains 14 residues. Germline-derived CDR1 and CDR2 are SQVTM and ANQGSEA. In DNA, the CDR3 is TGCAGCGTTCGGGGGGGTAGTACTAATGAAAAACTGTTTTTT. Its translation is CSVRGGSTNEKLFF.

V and J are TRBV28 and TRBJ1-1; D gene ambiguous. The CDR3 has 14 residues. Germline CDR1 reads MDHEN; CDR2 reads SYDVKM. Trimming cost V 5 bases and J 3 bases, with 13 bases left between them. This chain's CDR3 is CASSRREQYTEAFF. The CDR3 nucleotides are TGTGCCAGCAGTCGACGGGAACAGTACACTGAAGCTTTCTTT.

The chain has TRBV5-6 and TRBJ2-7, with 7 bases that match TRBD1. Looked up from germline, CDR1 is SGHDT and CDR2 is YYEEEE. The J segment lost 3 bases and the V segment lost 1 base, leaving 7 bases of the junction unmatched. The CDR3 consists of 15 residues. CDR3 DNA sequence: TGTGCCAGCAGCTTGCAACAGGGGAATTTCTACGAGCAGTACGTC. Residues: CASSLQQGNFYEQYV.

The chain uses TRBV7-2 and TRBJ1-2; D not certain. Germline V gene lookup returns CDR1 SGHTA and CDR2 FQGNSA. The V gene lost 2 bases and the J gene lost 7 bases, with 5 bases spanning the gap. The CDR3 contains 11 residues. CDR3 loop: CASSLMGGYTF. CDR3 nucleotides: TGTGCCAGCAGCTTAATGGGTGGCTACACCTTC. Complete variable domain (other parts from reference TRBV7-2 and TRBJ1-2): GAGVSQSPSNKVTEKGKDVELRCDPISGHTALYWYRQSLGQGLEFLIYFQGNSAPDKSGLPSDRFSAERTGGSVSTLTIQRTQQEDSAVYLCASSLMGGYTFGSGTRLTVV.

The V and J genes are TRBV2 and TRBJ2-1; 7 nucleotides align to TRBD1. The V and J ends lost 8 bases and 5 bases, in that order; junction bases with no gene match: 6. The V gene's germline CDR1 is SNHLY and CDR2 FYNNEI. The CDR3 consists of 13 residues. The CDR3 DNA sequence: TGTGCCAGCGAAAGGGACAGTGACAATGAGCAGTTCTTC. Its translation: CASERDSDNEQFF.

This clone has more than one count but fewer than ten. V and J are TRBV4-1 and TRBJ1-2, with 7 bases lining up with TRBD1. Germline CDR1 and CDR2: MGHRA and YSYEKL. This CDR3 has 14 residues. V gave up 1 base and J gave up 7 bases; unmatched junction bases: 6. CDR3 nucleotides: TGCGCCAGCAGCCAAGCAGGACAGGCTCGTGGCTACACCTTC. Encoded protein: CASSQAGQARGYTF.

The chain employs TRBV6-6 and TRBJ2-5, with TRBD1 matching over 11 bases. The CDR3 contains 15 residues. Trimming took 6 bases from V and 5 from J; bases not matched to a gene: 8. The germline CDR1 and CDR2 sequences are MNHNY and SVGAGI (reference sequence). CDR3 residues: CASSDGQGAWETQYF. DNA for the CDR3: TGTGCCAGCAGCGACGGACAGGGGGCGTGGGAGACCCAGTACTTC.

This clone has a single count. The chain carries TRBV2 and TRBJ2-3; the D gene is possibly TRBD2 (6 bases). Germline V gene lookup returns CDR1 SNHLY and CDR2 FYNNEI. V was shortened by 6 bases and J by 7 bases, with 11 bases between the two germline ends. The CDR3 has 12 amino acids. The CDR3 DNA sequence: TGTGCCAGCAGCGCGACTAGGAATACGCAGTATTTT. It is translated as CASSATRNTQYF.

The J gene is TRBJ2-2, the V gene TRBV30, with a weak D call TRBD1 (5 bases). The CDR3 has 17 amino acids. Germline V CDR1 and CDR2: GTSNPN, SVGIG (reference sequence). The ends were cut back, 5 bases at V and 4 bases at J, with 23 bases in the middle. CDR3 nucleotide sequence: TGTGCCTGGGCTACCTCAAGGGGTTTATTGGGCACCGGGGAGCTGTTTTTT. It codes for CAWATSRGLLGTGELFF.

This clone has a handful of counts. The V gene is TRBV18, the J gene TRBJ2-7; no firm D call. CDR3 length: 13 amino acids. V was cut by 3 bases and J by 0 bases, with 6 bases left in between. Germline lookup yields CDR1 KGHSH and CDR2 LQKENI. The CDR3: CASSPPGSYEQYV. Written as DNA, the CDR3 is TGTGCCAGCTCACCCCCGGGCTCCTACGAGCAGTACGTC.

The chain employs TRBV3-1 (or the pseudogene TRBV3-2) and TRBJ1-5; D unclear. The CDR3 spans 14 residues. Germline V lookup: CDR1 LGHDT, CDR2 YNNKEL (reference sequence). V was pared by 1 base and J by 4 bases, with 8 bases between. The CDR3 is CASSQGSGNQPQHF. The CDR3 nucleotides read TGTGCCAGCAGCCAAGGATCGGGAAATCAGCCCCAGCATTTT.

The V and J genes are TRBV28 and TRBJ2-7; no clear D gene. V was shortened by 5 bases and J by 6 bases, with 14 bases between the two germline ends. The CDR3 sequence is 13 residues long. The germline CDR1 and CDR2 sequences are MDHEN and SYDVKM. CDR3: CASSPRLRREQYV. The CDR3 nucleotides are TGTGCCAGCAGTCCTCGACTTAGACGCGAGCAGTACGTC.

V usage is TRBV2 and J usage is TRBJ2-5, with a tentative D call TRBD2 (5 bases). The germline V gene has CDR1 SNHLY and CDR2 FYNNEI. Trimming pared 10 bases from V and 5 bases from J, leaving 17 bases between. This CDR3 has 13 amino acids. As DNA, the CDR3 is TGTGCCACCACGAGGAACGGGGTCGAGACCCAGTACTTC. Its protein is CATTRNGVETQYF.

This chain joins TRBV18 and TRBJ2-7; 8 positions agree with TRBD1. Germline CDR1 is KGHSH and CDR2 is LQKENI. V was pared by 2 bases and J by 3 bases, with 6 bases of the junction left unmatched. CDR3 length: 15 residues. The CDR3 DNA reads as TGTGCCAGCTCACCAAGCCAGGGGGCTCTCTACGAGCAGTACGTC. It yields the protein CASSPSQGALYEQYV.

This chain connects TRBV6-5 to TRBJ1-2; 7 bases are shared with TRBD1. The CDR3 runs 14 residues. V gave up 3 bases and J gave up 6 bases; unmatched junction bases: 7. Germline V CDR1 and CDR2: MNHEY, SVGAGI. The CDR3 DNA is TGTGCCAGCAGTTATTCGGACAGGAGGAATGGCTACACCTTC. Translated: CASSYSDRRNGYTF.

This clone was picked up a small number of times. The chain is built from TRBV28 and TRBJ1-5; 7 bases align to TRBD1. CDR1 is MDHEN, CDR2 SYDVKM, per germline. The CDR3 runs to 15 residues. J was trimmed by 3 bases and V by 5 bases; bases with no gene match: 7. This chain's CDR3 is CASSGRDSLNQPQHF. The CDR3 region has the DNA TGTGCCAGCAGTGGACGGGACAGCCTCAATCAGCCCCAGCATTTT.

This clone was detected once. The CDR3 DNA reads TGCGCCAGCAGCCAAGATGGGTTCACAGGGGTCCAGCCCCAGCATTTT. It is translated as CASSQDGFTGVQPQHF. The chain joins TRBV4-3 to TRBJ1-5, with 7 bases that match TRBD1. V was pared by 0 bases and J by 7 bases, with 9 bases of the junction left unmatched. This CDR3 has 16 amino acids. The germline CDR1 and CDR2 sequences are LGHNA and YSLEER.

This clone has only a few counts. The rearrangement uses TRBV6-2 or TRBV6-3 and TRBJ2-1, with 7 bases matching TRBD1. CDR1 is MNHEY, CDR2 SVGEGT, per germline. This CDR3 comprises 16 residues. The J segment lost 5 bases and the V segment lost 6 bases, leaving 13 bases of the junction unmatched. As DNA, the CDR3 is TGTGCCAGCAGACCTCCGGGACAGAGACAAAACAATGAGCAGTTCTTC. This encodes CASRPPGQRQNNEQFF.

The V gene is TRBV7-2, the J gene TRBJ2-3; the D call may be TRBD1 or TRBD2 (5 bases each). The germline CDR1 and CDR2 sequences are SGHTA and FQGNSA. Trimming stripped 5 bases from V and 11 bases from J, with 20 bases between. The CDR3 loop spans 14 amino acids. The CDR3 DNA reads TGTGCCAGCAGCCCCGAGGGGTGGGGGAGAGAGCAGTATTTT. Translated, it gives CASSPEGWGREQYF. Supplemented by reference TRBV7-2 and TRBJ2-3, the full variable domain reads GAGVSQSPSNKVTEKGKDVELRCDPISGHTALYWYRQSLGQGLEFLIYFQGNSAPDKSGLPSDRFSAERTGGSVSTLTIQRTQQEDSAVYLCASSPEGWGREQYFGPGTRLTVL.

The chain carries TRBV5-1 and TRBJ1-2; 7 nucleotides line up with TRBD1. The V segment lost 4 bases and the J segment 9 bases; nucleotides outside the gene matches: 12. CDR1 is SGHRS and CDR2 is YFSETQ in the germline V gene. The CDR3 contains 14 residues. CDR3 coding DNA: TGCGCCAGCAGCCTCACCACAGGGGAGGGACGCTACACCTTC. Translating gives CASSLTTGEGRYTF. Combining the CDR3 with reference TRBV5-1 and TRBJ1-2 gives the whole variable domain KAGVTQTPRYLIKTRGQQVTLSCSPISGHRSVSWYQQTPGQGLQFLFEYFSETQRNKGNFPGRFSGRQFSNSRSEMNVSTLELGDSALYLCASSLTTGEGRYTFGSGTRLTVV.